This TCR beta chain was identified in a study of blood T cell repertoires in COVID-19. CDR3 length: 14 residues. V shed 0 bases, J shed 5 bases, and the junction held 2 bases outside the gene matches. Looked up from germline, CDR1 is SGHRS and CDR2 is YFSETQ. Using immunoSEQ multiplex PCR, the repertoire was profiled, and TCRdb retains in-frame clones only, with some absent. The table has approximately 130,000 clones, approximately 89% seen once; the top ten hold roughly 4%. The sequencing sample was made of peripheral blood. The V call is TRBV5-1, the J call TRBJ2-3; TRBD2 agrees at 8 bases. This clonotype originated in a human donor in a cohort sampled during active COVID-19. As DNA, the CDR3 is TGCGCCAGCAGCTTGGCTAGCGGGCAAGATACGCAGTATTTT. Translating it yields CASSLASGQDTQYF.